The source of this T cell receptor beta chain is a study of response to subunit inactivated influenza vaccine. Germline CDR1 SGHRS, CDR2 YFSETQ. Trimming shortened V by 4 bases and J by 2 bases, and 13 bases separated the two germline ends. The CDR3 has 14 amino acids. Study-wide results and caveats: It was suggested by the authors that few new T cells are recruited by each seasonal influenza vaccination.

Via MiXCR, TCRdb re-called the RT-PCR reads, giving one row per CDR3 protein. The data show 500,000 to 600,000 distinct CDR3 sequences, 14% seen once. Comments on this clonotype: Its antigen is not known.

This TCR came from a man aged 50 to 59 who received an inactivated influenza vaccine. The sequences come from PBMCs from blood, collected roughly 12 days after vaccination. This chain links TRBV5-1 with TRBJ2-7; TRBD2 is a possible D gene (5 bases). CDR3: CASSQSHGAYEQYF. The CDR3 DNA follows: TGCGCCAGCAGCCAGTCCCACGGGGCCTACGAGCAGTACTTC.